Following are 21 T cell receptor beta chains from one sample sequenced in a study of shared clonotypes between healthy human individuals. Produced via immunoSEQ multiplex PCR; TCRdb's table is partial and in-frame only. The sample includes about 1.4 million clones, 95% to 97% seen only once; the top ten take over 1%. Sequenced sample: naive CD4+ T cells sorted from blood. Indicated subset: CD45RA+ positively selected. The receptors here all came from a young man in good health.

This clone has just one count. The V gene is TRBV9, the J gene TRBJ2-3; 9 bases line up with TRBD2. Germline assignment: CDR1 SGDLS and CDR2 YYNGEE. The CDR3 sequence is 16 residues long. V was clipped by 4 bases and J by 4 bases; unmatched bases: 10. The CDR3 is CASSNGLALRADTQYF. The CDR3 bases are TGTGCCAGCAGCAACGGACTAGCGCTTCGAGCAGATACGCAGTATTTT. Together with reference TRBV9 and TRBJ2-3, the CDR3 gives the full variable domain: DSGVTQTPKHLITATGQRVTLRCSPRSGDLSVYWYQQSLDQGLQFLIQYYNGEERAKGNILERFSAQQFPDLHSELNLSSLELGDSALYFCASSNGLALRADTQYFGPGTRLTVL.

The rearrangement links TRBV7-9 to TRBJ1-1, with TRBD1 matching 11 bases. J gave up 12 bases and V 3 bases, and 15 bases lay outside the gene matches. The germline V gene has CDR1 SEHNR and CDR2 FQNEAQ (reference sequence). The CDR3 is 16 amino acids. This CDR3 reads CASSFPSLGRDRGTFF. The CDR3 region has the DNA TGTGCCAGCAGCTTCCCTTCTCTAGGACGGGACAGGGGGACTTTCTTT.

The chain employs TRBV9 and TRBJ1-1, with a weak D call TRBD1 (5 bases). CDR3 size: 16 residues. Germline V gene data show CDR1 as SGDLS and CDR2 as YYNGEE. The V gene lost 4 bases and the J gene lost 0 bases, with 16 bases spanning the gap. Here the CDR3 reads CASSREGHFLNTEAFF. Here the CDR3 DNA reads TGTGCCAGCAGCCGTGAGGGGCACTTCTTGAACACTGAAGCTTTCTTT.

This rearrangement joins TRBV30 to TRBJ1-1; D is possibly TRBD1 (5 bases). Germline values: CDR1 GTSNPN, CDR2 SVGIG (reference sequence). The V and J ends lost 3 bases and 5 bases respectively, with 10 bases between them. CDR3 size: 12 residues. The CDR3 DNA follows: TGTGCCTGGAGCCCCTGGGGGACTGAAGCTTTCTTT. Its translation: CAWSPWGTEAFF.

The chain is built from TRBV28 and TRBJ1-4, with a possible D match to TRBD1 (5 bases). The CDR3 extends over 16 amino acids. CDR1 and CDR2 (germline): MDHEN, SYDVKM. The V end was cut by 7 bases, the J end by 6 bases, with 21 bases between. CDR3 residues: CASISQGFGRDEKLFF. The CDR3 region has the DNA TGTGCCAGCATCTCCCAGGGTTTCGGTCGGGATGAAAAACTGTTTTTT.

The V call is TRBV6-6, the J call TRBJ2-3, with 8 bases matching TRBD2. CDR3 length: 16 amino acids. Germline CDR1 is MNHNY and CDR2 is SVGAGI (reference sequence). The V gene end was trimmed by 2 bases and the J gene end by 4 bases; junction bases not matched to a gene: 8. The CDR3 DNA reads TGTGCCAGCAGTTACCCCGGAGCGGGAGTGTCAGATACGCAGTATTTT. Translated, it gives CASSYPGAGVSDTQYF.

This sequence joins TRBV28 and TRBJ1-5, with D possibly being TRBD1 (5 bases). This CDR3 has 17 residues. The V gene's germline CDR1 is MDHEN and CDR2 SYDVKM. V was trimmed by 5 bases and J by 1 base, leaving 18 bases between them. This CDR3 is CASSPADRRGSNQPQHF. CDR3 sequence (DNA): TGTGCCAGCAGTCCTGCGGACCGGAGGGGCAGCAATCAGCCCCAGCATTTT.

The chain links TRBV7-2 to TRBJ2-2; 9 bases map to TRBD1. The CDR3 length is 16 residues. The junction had 6 bases not matched to a gene; V was cut back by 2 bases and J by 5 bases. Germline lookup yields CDR1 SGHTA and CDR2 FQGNSA. For the CDR3, the DNA is TGTGCCAGCAGCTTATTGGGACAGGGCGGGACCGGGGAGCTGTTTTTT. Protein: CASSLLGQGGTGELFF.

This chain links TRBV5-6 with TRBJ2-1; 7 bases are a match to TRBD2. CDR1 and CDR2 from the germline V gene are SGHDT and YYEEEE. CDR3 length: 15 residues. The ends lost 0 bases at V and 1 base at J; junction bases unmatched: 1. The CDR3 region is CASSLGLASYNEQFF. In DNA, the CDR3 is TGTGCCAGCAGCTTGGGACTAGCTTCCTACAATGAGCAGTTCTTC.

V gene TRBV4-3 combines with J gene TRBJ2-1; possibly TRBD2 for D (5 bases). Germline V CDR1 and CDR2: LGHNA, YSLEER. There are 13 residues in the CDR3. V shed 3 bases and J shed 11 bases, with 14 bases lying between them. Here the CDR3 DNA reads TGCGCCAGCAGCCACCGCGGGTCGGGGAAGCAGTTCTTC. Translating gives CASSHRGSGKQFF.

The CDR3 DNA is TGTGCCAGCAGCTTAGGCACCCGGGGTGAGCAGTACTTC. The encoded protein is CASSLGTRGEQYF. The chain is built from TRBV11-3 and TRBJ2-7, with D maybe TRBD2 (5 bases). Trimming pared 1 base from V and 7 bases from J, leaving 11 bases between. Germline V gives CDR1 SGHNT, CDR2 YENEEA. The CDR3 sequence is 13 residues long.

V is TRBV5-1 and J is TRBJ2-3; D gene uncertain. CDR1 is SGHRS and CDR2 is YFSETQ in the germline V gene. With 4 bases removed from V and 11 bases from J, the gap between germline ends came to 23 bases. This CDR3 is built from 15 residues. This CDR3 is CASSIDHDTGSGQYF. The CDR3 DNA sequence: TGCGCCAGCAGCATCGACCACGATACTGGGTCGGGGCAGTATTTT.

This chain joins TRBV29-1 and TRBJ2-2, with 10 bases identical to TRBD2. CDR1 and CDR2 (germline): SQVTM, ANQGSEA. The ends lost 6 bases at V and 8 bases at J; junction bases unmatched: 12. The CDR3 totals 15 residues. The CDR3 loop is CSVKASGSRFGELFF. The DNA of the CDR3 is TGCAGCGTAAAAGCTAGCGGGAGTCGGTTTGGGGAGCTGTTTTTT.

This chain links TRBV6-1 with TRBJ2-5; D perhaps matches TRBD1 (6 bases). The V gene's germline CDR1 is MNHNS and CDR2 SASEGT. The CDR3 totals 13 residues. The V end was cut by 5 bases, the J end by 2 bases, with 9 bases between. The CDR3 region is CASSQDSQETQYF. The CDR3 DNA sequence: TGTGCCAGCAGTCAGGACAGTCAAGAGACCCAGTACTTC.

The chain combines TRBV5-1 with TRBJ2-5; no clear D. Trimming stripped 0 bases from V and 5 bases from J, with 5 bases between. Per germline, CDR1 SGHRS and CDR2 YFSETQ. CDR3 length: 12 residues. The CDR3 DNA is TGCGCCAGCAGCTTGGGTTACGAGACCCAGTACTTC. Translation gives CASSLGYETQYF.

The chain employs TRBV12-2 and TRBJ1-5. TRBV12-2 is labeled a pseudogene. The CDR3 sequence is 15 residues long. CDR3 in amino acids: CASRLDRRDNQPQHF. The CDR3 bases are TGTGCAAGTCGCTTAGATCGAAGGGATAATCAGCCCCAGCATTTT.

The rearrangement links TRBV7-2 to TRBJ2-7, with D unresolved. Germline CDR1 and CDR2: SGHTA and FQGNSA. The CDR3 is made up of 14 amino acids. Trimming took 0 bases from V and 2 from J, leaving 8 bases between them. The CDR3 region has the DNA TGTGCCAGCAGCTTAGCGAGAGGAACCTACGAGCAGTACTTC. This encodes CASSLARGTYEQYF.

V and J are TRBV18 and TRBJ2-7; 8 bases line up with TRBD1. CDR3 length: 15 residues. V trimming: 3 bases; J trimming: 5 bases; junction bases outside the gene matches: 9. Germline values: CDR1 KGHSH, CDR2 LQKENI. CDR3 in amino acids: CASSPQNRGQDEQYF. The CDR3 coding sequence is TGTGCCAGCTCACCGCAAAACAGGGGACAGGACGAGCAGTACTTC.

The chain combines TRBV9 with TRBJ1-3; D is unclear. V was clipped by 1 base and J by 0 bases, with 11 bases between them. The germline CDR1 and CDR2 sequences are SGDLS and YYNGEE. This CDR3 region has 16 residues. The CDR3 sequence: CASSVQGSPSGNTIYF. The DNA for the CDR3 is TGTGCCAGCAGCGTACAAGGTTCGCCCTCTGGAAACACCATATATTTT.

The J gene is TRBJ2-7, the V gene TRBV14; D call uncertain. The CDR3 totals 13 residues. Deletions cut 7 bases from V and 2 bases from J, with 12 bases between. Germline lookup yields CDR1 SGHDN and CDR2 FVKESK. Written as DNA, the CDR3 is TGTGCCAGCAAGACAAGCACTACCTACGAGCAGTACTTC. This translates into CASKTSTTYEQYF.

V gene TRBV5-5 combines with J gene TRBJ1-1; TRBD1 might be the D (5 bases). With 7 bases removed from V and 5 bases from J, the gap between germline ends came to 15 bases. CDR3 length: 13 amino acids. Germline values: CDR1 SGHKS, CDR2 YYEKEE (reference sequence). The CDR3 spells CASYRGVQTEAFF. For the CDR3, the DNA is TGTGCCAGCTACAGAGGGGTCCAGACTGAAGCTTTCTTT.